Below are 27 T cell receptor beta chains sequenced from a single sample in a study of T cell repertoires in cytomegalovirus infection (dated by TCRdb to between 2018 and 2021). The sample was run on an Illumina HiSeq 1500. Starting from the raw public reads, TCRdb applied fastp trimming at Q25, assembled clones with MiXCR and retained in-frame beta chains. Duplicate CDR3 protein sequences are folded into a single record with the most common DNA and genes. The sample includes about 400,000 distinct CDR3 sequences, with 15% to 20% observed a single time. Around 9.3% of the sample belongs to the ten largest clones. Input material: PBMCs. Receptor source: a human donor in good health (CMV status not recorded). Some clones in this sample may be carry-over from other donors' samples.

This clonotype was picked up many times. The rearrangement joins TRBV4-1 to TRBJ2-5; 9 bases are a match to TRBD1. This CDR3 comprises 14 residues. Germline assignment: CDR1 MGHRA and CDR2 YSYEKL. The V gene end was trimmed by 4 bases and the J gene end by 5 bases; junction bases not matched to a gene: 5. In nucleotides, the CDR3 is TGCGCCAGCAGCCGGGGACAGGGAGGGGAGACCCAGTACTTC. Translating it yields CASSRGQGGETQYF.

A few counts support this clonotype. The chain joins TRBV5-6 to TRBJ2-7, with D possibly matching TRBD1 (5 bases). The germline CDR1 and CDR2 sequences are SGHDT and YYEEEE. CDR3 size: 15 residues. Trimming shortened V by 2 bases and J by 3 bases, and 15 bases separated the two germline ends. This CDR3 is CASSLGLVGDYEQYF. CDR3 sequence (DNA): TGTGCCAGCAGCTTAGGGCTGGTAGGGGACTACGAGCAGTACTTC.

This clonotype appeared a few times. The genes are TRBV5-5 and TRBJ1-2; TRBD1 is a possible D gene (6 bases). CDR1 and CDR2 (germline): SGHKS, YYEKEE (reference sequence). This CDR3 comprises 16 residues. V lost 3 bases to trimming and J lost 0 bases, with 15 bases between them. The CDR3, as DNA: TGTGCCAGCAGCTCCCAAGGACAGACGACTAACTATGGCTACACCTTC. It encodes CASSSQGQTTNYGYTF.

The chain is built from TRBV27 and TRBJ1-1, with a possible D match to TRBD1 (5 bases). The CDR3 contains 15 residues. CDR1 is MNHEY, CDR2 SMNVEV, per germline (reference sequence). Deletions cut 4 bases from V and 4 bases from J, with 16 bases between. The CDR3 region has the DNA TGTGCCAGCAGTTCACTCGGGTCAGGGACCACTGAAGCTTTCTTT. This gives the protein CASSSLGSGTTEAFF.

In this sample, this clonotype turned up many times. The gene calls are TRBV7-2 and TRBJ1-2; tentative D call: TRBD1 (6 bases). The CDR3 length is 14 residues. Germline V gives CDR1 SGHTA, CDR2 FQGNSA. Trimming took off 1 base at V and 5 bases at J, with 11 bases between the two ends. The CDR3 spells CASSLEFRGYGYTF. CDR3 DNA: TGTGCCAGCAGCTTAGAGTTCAGGGGATATGGCTACACCTTC.

Ten or more counts support this clonotype. The V and J genes are TRBV7-2 and TRBJ2-1, with TRBD2 as a possible D gene (6 bases). The CDR3 is 13 amino acids. Trimming removed 1 base from V and 12 bases from J, with 13 bases in between. The germline V gene has CDR1 SGHTA and CDR2 FQGNSA. In nucleotides, the CDR3 is TGTGCCAGCAGCTTAGTGATGGGACTGGGGCAGTTCTTC. It yields the protein CASSLVMGLGQFF.

The V gene is TRBV10-3, the J gene TRBJ2-3; 14 positions agree with TRBD2. Germline lookup yields CDR1 ENHRY and CDR2 SYGVKD. CDR3 length equals 17 residues. V shed 6 bases and J 6 bases; nucleotides not matched to a gene: 11. Here the CDR3 reads CAISSGTSGGVRDTQYF. The CDR3 bases are TGTGCCATCAGCTCCGGGACTAGCGGGGGAGTCAGGGATACGCAGTATTTT.

This clonotype was picked up a small number of times. The V call is TRBV20-1, the J call TRBJ2-7; the match to TRBD2 covers 13 bases. The trim removed 5 bases at V and 5 bases at J, leaving 6 bases unmatched. From germline, CDR1 is DFQATT and CDR2 SNEGSKA (reference sequence). The CDR3 spans 14 residues. The CDR3 region is CSAALAGGPDEQYF. The DNA of the CDR3 is TGCAGTGCTGCACTAGCGGGAGGGCCGGACGAGCAGTACTTC.

This clonotype was counted many times. V is TRBV7-2 and J is TRBJ2-5, with 12 bases identical to TRBD2. Germline CDR1 and CDR2: SGHTA and FQGNSA. The V and J ends lost 4 bases and 5 bases, in that order; junction bases with no gene match: 8. The CDR3 consists of 16 residues. CDR3 coding DNA: TGTGCCAGCAGCTCCTCTAGCGGGAGGGCCTGGGAGACCCAGTACTTC. The encoded protein is CASSSSSGRAWETQYF.

The gene calls are TRBV30 and TRBJ1-2; D unclear. Trimming shortened V by 0 bases and J by 2 bases, and 7 bases separated the two germline ends. CDR1 and CDR2 from the germline V gene are GTSNPN and SVGIG (reference sequence). The CDR3 length is 13 residues. The CDR3 coding sequence is TGTGCCTGGAGTGTCTTACGGAACTATGGCTACACCTTC. Translating it yields CAWSVLRNYGYTF.

The CDR3 region is CASTRGPANTGELFF. In DNA, the CDR3 is TGTGCCAGCACTAGGGGGCCAGCGAACACCGGGGAGCTGTTTTTT. The chain joins TRBV11-2 to TRBJ2-2; 7 bases line up with TRBD1. V lost 7 bases, J lost 0 bases, and 5 bases stayed unmatched. Germline values: CDR1 SGHAT, CDR2 FQNNGV. This CDR3 has 15 amino acids.

The table lists this clonotype with a few counts. This rearrangement joins TRBV7-2 to TRBJ2-3, with 9 bases fitting TRBD2. Germline trimming cut 3 bases from V and 0 bases from J; bases unmatched to any gene: 7. Germline lookup yields CDR1 SGHTA and CDR2 FQGNSA. The CDR3 runs 17 residues. CDR3 sequence (DNA): TGTGCCAGCAGCTTTGCGGCGGGGGGGACTAGCACAGATACGCAGTATTTT. It translates to CASSFAAGGTSTDTQYF.

This clonotype was seen a handful of times. The chain combines TRBV4-1 with TRBJ2-5; no clear D gene. The V gene's germline CDR1 is MGHRA and CDR2 YSYEKL. The CDR3 contains 15 residues. V lost 0 bases to trimming and J lost 2 bases, with 10 bases between them. CDR3 coding DNA: TGCGCCAGCAGCCAAGAGGGAAGCCAGCAAGAGACCCAGTACTTC. As protein: CASSQEGSQQETQYF.

This chain links TRBV27 with TRBJ2-1; no definite D call. Per germline, CDR1 MNHEY and CDR2 SMNVEV (reference sequence). This CDR3 is 13 amino acids long. Trimming left V 6 bases short and J 10 bases short, with 16 bases between. This CDR3 reads CASSLTLFSEQFF. The CDR3 bases are TGTGCCAGCAGCTTAACATTATTCAGCGAGCAGTTCTTC.

This clonotype came up many times. The chain is built from TRBV7-8 and TRBJ1-6, with D possibly matching TRBD1 (5 bases). The germline V gene encodes CDR1 SGHVS and CDR2 FQNEAQ. V lost 2 bases and J lost 7, with 9 bases in between. This CDR3 is 14 amino acids long. The CDR3 is CASSLQGYNSPLHF. CDR3 bases: TGTGCCAGCAGCTTACAGGGTTACAATTCACCCCTCCACTTT.

Many counts were recorded for this clonotype. The J gene is TRBJ1-2, the V gene TRBV27; D gene uncertain. CDR3 length: 12 amino acids. The germline V and J ends were trimmed by 6 bases and 7 bases, with 12 bases remaining between them. Germline CDR1 is MNHEY and CDR2 is SMNVEV (reference sequence). CDR3 protein: CASRGYEAGYTF. CDR3 DNA: TGTGCCAGCAGGGGGTACGAGGCTGGCTACACCTTC.

This clonotype was seen many times. The chain links TRBV7-6 to TRBJ2-7; a possible D gene is TRBD1 (6 bases). This CDR3 is 13 amino acids long. CDR1 is SGHVS, CDR2 FNYEAQ, per germline. Trimming stripped 8 bases from V and 3 bases from J, with 14 bases between. CDR3 sequence (DNA): TGTGCCAGCTCTAGGACAGCTTTCTACGAGCAGTACTTC. This gives the protein CASSRTAFYEQYF.

The chain is built from TRBV29-1 and TRBJ2-3, with D possibly being TRBD1 (6 bases). V lost 4 bases and J 8 bases, leaving 19 bases between the germline ends. The CDR3 contains 14 residues. Germline V gene lookup returns CDR1 SQVTM and CDR2 ANQGSEA. The CDR3 nucleotides read TGCAGCGTTGTGGGGCGATCAGGGGTTCGTACGCAGTATTTT. This sequence encodes CSVVGRSGVRTQYF.

The chain carries TRBV4-1 and TRBJ2-4, with 9 bases lining up with TRBD1. Losses at the gene ends were 4 bases for V and 8 bases for J; bases not matched to a gene: 12. This CDR3 contains 16 residues. Germline assignment: CDR1 MGHRA and CDR2 YSYEKL. CDR3 nucleotide sequence: TGCGCCAGCAGCCCTGACCGGGACAGGGTGAGTGACATTCAGTACTTC. This sequence encodes CASSPDRDRVSDIQYF.

This clonotype was observed many times. The chain has TRBV7-8 and TRBJ2-4; a weak D match, TRBD2 (5 bases). The V gene's germline CDR1 is SGHVS and CDR2 FQNEAQ. The CDR3 length is 23 residues. V was shortened by 5 bases and J by 8 bases, with 43 bases between the two germline ends. CDR3 loop: CASSPPPPPVSPNFVRMEDIQYF. CDR3 bases: TGTGCCAGCAGCCCCCCCCCACCACCGGTGTCCCCTAATTTTGTCCGAATGGAGGACATTCAGTACTTC.

V is TRBV20-1 and J is TRBJ1-5; 12 bases align to TRBD1. CDR1 is DFQATT, CDR2 SNEGSKA, per germline (reference sequence). The CDR3 extends over 13 amino acids. V was clipped by 5 bases and J by 6 bases; unmatched bases: 2. In DNA form, the CDR3 reads TGCAGTGCTGGGGACAGGGGGCGTCAGCCCCAGCATTTT. This translates into CSAGDRGRQPQHF.

The V and J genes are TRBV6-2 or TRBV6-3 and TRBJ2-2; D remains unclear. The germline V and J ends were trimmed by 0 bases and 5 bases, with 7 bases remaining between them. Germline V lookup: CDR1 MNHEY, CDR2 SVGEGT. The CDR3 sequence is 14 residues long. The CDR3 here is CASSYSLRTGELFF. The CDR3 region has the DNA TGTGCCAGCAGTTACTCGTTGAGGACCGGGGAGCTGTTTTTT.

In its sample, this clonotype was seen a few times. V usage is TRBV15 and J usage is TRBJ1-6; D uncertain. Germline loops: CDR1 LNHNV, CDR2 YYDKDF (reference sequence). V was shortened by 7 bases and J by 7 bases, with 8 bases between the two germline ends. The CDR3 sequence is 12 residues long. CDR3 residues: CATKRGNSPLHF. The CDR3 DNA reads TGTGCCACCAAACGAGGGAATTCACCCCTCCACTTT.

For this clonotype: A read error may explain this, as a much larger clone is one base away. The conserved phenylalanine or tryptophan is not found at the CDR3 terminus, so this likely reflects a read error. This chain connects TRBV7-2 to TRBJ1-1; TRBD1 matches at 7 bases. The germline gives CDR1 SGHTA, CDR2 FQGNSA. The length of the CDR3 is 15 residues. With V trimmed by 1 base and J by 1 base, 3 bases remained unmatched. Here the CDR3 reads CASSLEAGGNTEAFV. CDR3 DNA: TGTGCCAGCAGCTTAGAGGCAGGGGGGAACACTGAAGCTTTCGTT.

This clonotype was found many times. Being one base from a much bigger clone, this may be a read error. The chain uses TRBV10-3 and TRBJ2-1, with D hard to call. The V end was cut by 3 bases, the J end by 6 bases, with 3 bases between. Germline lookup yields CDR1 ENHRY and CDR2 SYGVKD. CDR3 length: 11 amino acids. The CDR3 DNA reads TGTGCCATCAGTGAAGGCAATGAGCAGTTCTTC. It encodes CAISEGNEQFF.

This clonotype showed up just a few times. CDR3 coding DNA: TGTGCCAGCAGCCTCGATGGCATAAGAAACACCATATATTTT. It is translated as CASSLDGIRNTIYF. V usage is TRBV7-9 and J usage is TRBJ1-3; no clear D. The ends were cut back, 5 bases at V and 5 bases at J, with 13 bases in the middle. The CDR3 has 14 amino acids. The germline gives CDR1 SEHNR, CDR2 FQNEAQ (reference sequence).

V gene TRBV5-1 combines with J gene TRBJ2-1, with D unclear. CDR1 is SGHRS and CDR2 is YFSETQ in the germline V gene. The V gene lost 0 bases and the J gene lost 4 bases, with 11 bases spanning the gap. The CDR3 is made up of 15 amino acids. The CDR3 DNA sequence: TGCGCCAGCAGCTTGGTATCCGGCCCTTACAATGAGCAGTTCTTC. Translation gives CASSLVSGPYNEQFF.